This TCR beta chain was documented in a study of blood T cells in healthy people across ages. Whole-study findings and limits: The study regarded diversity estimates from one million T cells as underestimates. Donor CMV status, an unknown factor, possibly confounded changes in expanded clonotypes.

Through a sample-barcoded 5' primer and a J-beta primer mix, a second PCR was run for roughly 6 to 12 cycles. A template-switch adaptor with 12 random nucleotides tagged each cDNA molecule. TCRdb ran MiXCR on the 5' RACE reads and lists one entry per CDR3 protein. Among about a million distinct CDR3 sequences listed, approximately 38% were seen once. Regarding this clonotype: Antigen unknown.

This CDR3 is 15 amino acids long. The study recruited healthy Caucasian donors from Russia who were aged about 6 to 100. The chain uses TRBV21-1 and TRBJ2-5; the table assigns TRBD2, which was not confirmed against the DNA. TRBV21-1 is labeled a pseudogene. The source is a man between 18 and 29 years old in good health. The sequenced sample was blood. As DNA, the CDR3 is TGTGCCAGCAGCAAGGGTTGGGGAAAGCGGCTAAAGCAGTACTTC. As protein: CASSKGWGKRLKQYF.